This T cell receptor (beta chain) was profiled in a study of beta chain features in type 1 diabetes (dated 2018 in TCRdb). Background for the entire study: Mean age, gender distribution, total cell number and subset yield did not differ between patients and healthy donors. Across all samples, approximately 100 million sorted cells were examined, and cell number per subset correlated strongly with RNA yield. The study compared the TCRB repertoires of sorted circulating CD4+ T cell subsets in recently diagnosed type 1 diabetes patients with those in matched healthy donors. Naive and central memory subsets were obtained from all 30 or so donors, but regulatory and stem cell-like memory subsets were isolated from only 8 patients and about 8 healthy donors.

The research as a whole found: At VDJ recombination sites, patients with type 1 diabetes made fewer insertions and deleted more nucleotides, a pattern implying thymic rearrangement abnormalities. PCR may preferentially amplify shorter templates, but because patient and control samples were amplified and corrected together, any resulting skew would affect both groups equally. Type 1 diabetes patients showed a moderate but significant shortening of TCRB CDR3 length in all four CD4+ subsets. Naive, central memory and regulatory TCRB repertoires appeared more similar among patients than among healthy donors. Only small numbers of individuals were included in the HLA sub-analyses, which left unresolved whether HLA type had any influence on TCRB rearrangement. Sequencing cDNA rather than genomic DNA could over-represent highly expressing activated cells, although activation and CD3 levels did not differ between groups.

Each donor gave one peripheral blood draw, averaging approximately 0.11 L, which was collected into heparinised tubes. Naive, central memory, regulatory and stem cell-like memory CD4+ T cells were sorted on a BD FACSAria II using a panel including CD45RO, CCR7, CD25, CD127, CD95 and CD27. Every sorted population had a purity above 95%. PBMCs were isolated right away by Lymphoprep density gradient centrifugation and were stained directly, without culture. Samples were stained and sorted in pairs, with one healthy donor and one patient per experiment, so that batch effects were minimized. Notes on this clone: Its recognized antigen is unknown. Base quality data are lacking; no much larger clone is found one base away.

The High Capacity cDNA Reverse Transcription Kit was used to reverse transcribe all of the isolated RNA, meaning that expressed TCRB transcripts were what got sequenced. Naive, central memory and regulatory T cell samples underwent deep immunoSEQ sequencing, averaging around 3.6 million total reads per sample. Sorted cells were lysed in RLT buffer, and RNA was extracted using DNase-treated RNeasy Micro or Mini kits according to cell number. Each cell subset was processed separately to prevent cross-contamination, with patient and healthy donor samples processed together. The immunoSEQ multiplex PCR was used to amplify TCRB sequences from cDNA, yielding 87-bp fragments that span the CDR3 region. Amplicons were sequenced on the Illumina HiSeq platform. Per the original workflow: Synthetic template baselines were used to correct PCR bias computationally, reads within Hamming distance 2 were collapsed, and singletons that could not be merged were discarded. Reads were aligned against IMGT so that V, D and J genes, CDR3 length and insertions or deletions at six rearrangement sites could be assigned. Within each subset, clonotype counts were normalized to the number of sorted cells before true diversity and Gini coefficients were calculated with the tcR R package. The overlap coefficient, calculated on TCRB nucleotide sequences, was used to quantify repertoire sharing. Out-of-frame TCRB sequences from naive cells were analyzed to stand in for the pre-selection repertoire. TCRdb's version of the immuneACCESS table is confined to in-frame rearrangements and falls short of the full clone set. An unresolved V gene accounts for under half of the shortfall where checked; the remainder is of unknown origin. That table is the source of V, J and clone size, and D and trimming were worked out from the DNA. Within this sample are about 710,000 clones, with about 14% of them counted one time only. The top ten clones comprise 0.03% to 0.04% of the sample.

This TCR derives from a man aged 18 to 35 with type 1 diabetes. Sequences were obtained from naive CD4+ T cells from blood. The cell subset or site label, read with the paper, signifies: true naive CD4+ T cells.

The CDR3 reads as follows: CASSPTLRENIQYF. Read as DNA, the sequence is TGTGCCAGCTCACCGACCCTCCGGGAAAACATTCAGTACTTC. The receptor chain draws on TRBV18 and TRBJ2-4; the D gene cannot be resolved reliably. The CDR3 spans 14 residues, from the cysteine through the phenylalanine. Of the read, only the CDR3 DNA is kept; its 42 bases are in frame from base 1. Trimming removed 3 bases from V and 5 bases from J, leaving 11 bases between the germline ends. The germline V gene encodes CDR1 KGHSH and CDR2 LQKENI.